This is a list of T cell receptor beta chains from one sample in a study of T cell changes during pregnancy in multiple sclerosis. The method was immunoSEQ multiplex PCR; TCRdb's version includes in-frame clones alone and lacks a portion of them. The top ten hold roughly 0.41% of the sample, which has some 31,000 clones, 90% seen once. Sequencing used CD4+ T cells from peripheral blood mononuclear cells, obtained in the second trimester of pregnancy. All receptors come from a female donor in good health, enrolled as a control in a pregnancy study. Both conserved end residues are trimmed from each CDR3. Each record gives: V gene, J gene, CDR3 protein.

TRBV10-1	TRBJ2-5	ASSESNSLETQY
TRBV19	TRBJ1-6	ASSPMVGSSYNSPLH
TRBV30	TRBJ1-2	AWAAGQGAFYGYT
TRBV7-9	TRBJ1-1	ASSQQVRTEAF
TRBV30	TRBJ1-2	AWSASYGYT
TRBV7-9	TRBJ2-3	ASRQQGTDTQY
TRBV10-1	TRBJ1-1	ASSESNRETEAF
TRBV7-9	TRBJ2-1	ASSMRLAGGNEQF
TRBV5-4	TRBJ2-7	ASSQRQGWGLREQY
TRBV21-1	TRBJ2-7	ASSGGACYEQY
TRBV10-3	TRBJ2-3	AISSLAGASTDTQY
TRBV13	TRBJ2-7	ASSQPGQGHEQC
TRBV11-3	TRBJ1-5	ASPLQPGHSNQPQH
TRBV19	TRBJ1-3	ASSIGSQVSGNTIY
TRBV11-3	TRBJ1-1	ASSPIAPGGGNTEAF
TRBV6-1	TRBJ2-2	ASPGTANTGELF
TRBV6-6	TRBJ1-2	ASSYLQGFSYGYT
TRBV11-2	TRBJ2-3	ASSSTGGAADTQY
TRBV21-1	TRBJ2-1	ASSPAGLAGEGKNEQF
TRBV18	TRBJ2-6	ASSPLYRGPPEANVLT
TRBV21-1	TRBJ1-5	ASSLDWEENQPQH
TRBV19	TRBJ2-7	ASRLVSGGPYEQY
TRBV12-5	TRBJ2-1	ASGLSIRYNNEQF
TRBV25-1	TRBJ2-4	ASSVPGEAKNIQY
TRBV19	TRBJ1-2	ASGPTGGYGYT
TRBV11-3	TRBJ2-1	ASSFASGSTYNEQF
TRBV29-1	TRBJ1-2	SGGGSQAGYT
TRBV30	TRBJ1-2	AWSSLGGNYGYT
TRBV6-5	TRBJ1-3	ASSPTPFPGNTIY
TRBV11-2	TRBJ1-1	ASSHYAANTEAF
TRBV27	TRBJ1-1	ASSFPLPGPEAF
TRBV19	TRBJ2-1	ASSAGTKQF
TRBV19	TRBJ1-3	ATSSDSSLSGNTIY
TRBV12-5	TRBJ2-5	ASGLDSQETQY
TRBV7-9	TRBJ2-3	ASSPRSGGAPPQY
TRBV30	TRBJ2-5	AWSSGLVQETQY
TRBV6-1	TRBJ2-7	ASGGAGASYEQY
TRBV27	TRBJ2-7	ASSLRGLSTGMY
TRBV30	TRBJ1-2	AWSDLRAYGYT
TRBV5-1	TRBJ1-2	ASSPSGTGRANYGYT
TRBV13	TRBJ1-2	ASSLQGERQDGYT
TRBV29-1	TRBJ2-1	SARELAGEYEQF
TRBV6-5	TRBJ1-2	ASSRTGANYGYT
TRBV6-5	TRBJ1-5	ASSPGRENQPQH
TRBV7-6	TRBJ1-1	ASSFSIGGAASTEAF
TRBV27	TRBJ2-7	ASQRNYEQY
TRBV28	TRBJ2-2	AIVGGGGNTGELF
TRBV7-2	TRBJ1-2	ASSLQSEVGYT
TRBV6-6	TRBJ1-1	ASSLAQGVTEAF
TRBV6-5	TRBJ1-2	ATSDWNYGYT